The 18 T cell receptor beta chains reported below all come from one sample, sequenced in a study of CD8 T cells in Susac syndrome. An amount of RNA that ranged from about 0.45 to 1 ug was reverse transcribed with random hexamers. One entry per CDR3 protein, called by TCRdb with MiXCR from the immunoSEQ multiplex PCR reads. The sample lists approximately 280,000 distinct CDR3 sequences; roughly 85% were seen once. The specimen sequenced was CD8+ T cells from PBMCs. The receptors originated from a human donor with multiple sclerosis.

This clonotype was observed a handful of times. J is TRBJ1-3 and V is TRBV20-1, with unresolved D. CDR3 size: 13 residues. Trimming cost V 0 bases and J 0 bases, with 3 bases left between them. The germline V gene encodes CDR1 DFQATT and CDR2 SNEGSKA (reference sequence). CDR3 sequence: CSAREVSGNTIYF. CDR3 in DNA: TGCAGTGCTAGAGAGGTCTCTGGAAACACCATATATTTT.

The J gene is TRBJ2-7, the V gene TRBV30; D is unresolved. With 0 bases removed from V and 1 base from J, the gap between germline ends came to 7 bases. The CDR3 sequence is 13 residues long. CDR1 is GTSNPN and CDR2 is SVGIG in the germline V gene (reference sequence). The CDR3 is CAWSVTSSYEQYF. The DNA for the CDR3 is TGTGCCTGGAGTGTAACCAGTTCCTACGAGCAGTACTTC.

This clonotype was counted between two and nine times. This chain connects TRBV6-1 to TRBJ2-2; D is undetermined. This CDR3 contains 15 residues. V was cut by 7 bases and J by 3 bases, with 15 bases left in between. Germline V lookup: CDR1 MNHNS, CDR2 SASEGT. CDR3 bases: TGTGCCAGCATGCGTGTTCTGCGAGACACCGGGGAGCTGTTTTTT. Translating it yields CASMRVLRDTGELFF.

The CDR3 region has the DNA TGTGCCAGCAGCGATCGGGACAAGACCTACGAGCAGTACTTC. Its protein product is CASSDRDKTYEQYF. This chain uses TRBV5-6 with TRBJ2-7, with D maybe TRBD1 (6 bases). CDR1 SGHDT and CDR2 YYEEEE come from the germline V gene. Trimming cost V 4 bases and J 2 bases, with 13 bases left between them. There are 14 residues in the CDR3.

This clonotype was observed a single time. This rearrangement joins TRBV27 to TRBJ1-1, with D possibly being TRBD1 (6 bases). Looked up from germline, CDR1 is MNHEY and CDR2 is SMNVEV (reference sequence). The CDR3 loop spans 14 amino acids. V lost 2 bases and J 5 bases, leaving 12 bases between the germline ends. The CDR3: CASSLVGGMTEAFF. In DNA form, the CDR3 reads TGTGCCAGCAGTTTAGTGGGGGGCATGACTGAAGCTTTCTTT.

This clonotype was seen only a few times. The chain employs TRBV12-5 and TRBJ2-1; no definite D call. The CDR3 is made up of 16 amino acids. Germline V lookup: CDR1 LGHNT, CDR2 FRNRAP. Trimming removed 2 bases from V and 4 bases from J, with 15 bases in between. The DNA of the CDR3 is TGTGCTAGTGGTTTGCCCAGAGGTAACCCTTACAATGAGCAGTTCTTC. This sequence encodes CASGLPRGNPYNEQFF.

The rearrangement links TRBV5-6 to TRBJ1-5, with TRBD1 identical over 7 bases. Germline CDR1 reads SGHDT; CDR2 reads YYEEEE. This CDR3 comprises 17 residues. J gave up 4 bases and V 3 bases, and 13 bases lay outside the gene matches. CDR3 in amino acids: CASSSWTGWGVNQPQHF. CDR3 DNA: TGTGCCAGCAGCTCGTGGACAGGCTGGGGTGTAAATCAGCCCCAGCATTTT.

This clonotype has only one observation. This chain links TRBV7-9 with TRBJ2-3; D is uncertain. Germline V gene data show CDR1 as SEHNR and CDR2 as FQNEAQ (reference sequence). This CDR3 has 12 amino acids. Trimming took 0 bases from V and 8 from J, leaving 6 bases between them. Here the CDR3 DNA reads TGTGCCAGCAGCTTAGCCGCACTTACGCAGTATTTT. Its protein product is CASSLAALTQYF.

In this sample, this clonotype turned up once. CDR3: CAISDFGRTKEGSYGYTF. In nucleotides, the CDR3 is TGTGCCATCAGTGATTTTGGGCGCACTAAGGAGGGAAGCTATGGCTACACCTTC. This chain connects TRBV10-3 to TRBJ1-2; D unresolved. The germline V gene has CDR1 ENHRY and CDR2 SYGVKD. The CDR3 is 18 amino acids. Deletions cut 3 bases from V and 4 bases from J, with 24 bases between.

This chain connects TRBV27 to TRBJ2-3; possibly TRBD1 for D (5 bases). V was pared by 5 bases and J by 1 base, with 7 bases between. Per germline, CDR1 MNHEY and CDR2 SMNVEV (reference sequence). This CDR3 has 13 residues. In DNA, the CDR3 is TGTGCCAGCAGTAAACAGGGCACAGATACGCAGTATTTT. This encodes CASSKQGTDTQYF.

The CDR3 DNA is TGTGCCAGTAGTCAATTGAATGAAAAACTGTTTTTT. Translated: CASSQLNEKLFF. The chain carries TRBV19 and TRBJ1-4; D uncertain. From germline, CDR1 is LNHDA and CDR2 SQIVND (reference sequence). The CDR3 sequence is 12 residues long. V shed 5 bases and J shed 5 bases, with 6 bases lying between them.

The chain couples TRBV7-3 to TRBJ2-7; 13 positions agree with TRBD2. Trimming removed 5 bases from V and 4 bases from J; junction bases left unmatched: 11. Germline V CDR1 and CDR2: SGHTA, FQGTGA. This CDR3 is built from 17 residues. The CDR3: CASSPSGLAGVGYEQYF. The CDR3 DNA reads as TGTGCCAGCAGCCCATCTGGACTAGCGGGAGTAGGGTACGAGCAGTACTTC.

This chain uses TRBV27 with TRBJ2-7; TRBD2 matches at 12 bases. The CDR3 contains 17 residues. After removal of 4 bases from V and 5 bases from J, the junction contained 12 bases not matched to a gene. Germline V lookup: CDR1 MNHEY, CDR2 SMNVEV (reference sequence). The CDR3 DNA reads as TGTGCCAGCAGTTCCCTACTAGCGGGAGGCCCGGCGGACGAGCAGTACTTC. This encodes CASSSLLAGGPADEQYF.

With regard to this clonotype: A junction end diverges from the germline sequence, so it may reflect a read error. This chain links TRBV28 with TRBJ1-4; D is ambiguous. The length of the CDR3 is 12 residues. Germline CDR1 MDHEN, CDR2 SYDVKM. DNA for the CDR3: TGTGCCGGCAGTTTAGGCGGCGCCCCCCTGATTTTT. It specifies CAGSLGGAPLIF.

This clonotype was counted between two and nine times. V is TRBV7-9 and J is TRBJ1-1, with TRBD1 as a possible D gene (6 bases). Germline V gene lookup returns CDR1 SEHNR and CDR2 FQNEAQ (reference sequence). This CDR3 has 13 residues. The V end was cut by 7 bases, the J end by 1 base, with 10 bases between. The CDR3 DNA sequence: TGTGCCAGCACCAAGACAGGGAACACTGAAGCTTTCTTT. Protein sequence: CASTKTGNTEAFF.

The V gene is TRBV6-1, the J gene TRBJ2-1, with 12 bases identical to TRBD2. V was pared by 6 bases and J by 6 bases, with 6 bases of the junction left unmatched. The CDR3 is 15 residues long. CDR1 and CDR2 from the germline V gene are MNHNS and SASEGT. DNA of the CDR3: TGTGCCAGCAGAATCGGACTAGCGGGAACCAATGAGCAGTTCTTC. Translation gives CASRIGLAGTNEQFF.

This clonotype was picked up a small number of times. DNA for the CDR3: TGTGCCAGCAGCCCTAGGCTAGCGGACTCCTACGAGCAGTACTTC. This gives the protein CASSPRLADSYEQYF. The chain employs TRBV9 and TRBJ2-7; the match to TRBD2 covers 7 bases. This CDR3 has 15 residues. V dropped 4 bases and J dropped 0; count of bases not matched to a gene: 7. Germline V gene sequence: CDR1 SGDLS, CDR2 YYNGEE.

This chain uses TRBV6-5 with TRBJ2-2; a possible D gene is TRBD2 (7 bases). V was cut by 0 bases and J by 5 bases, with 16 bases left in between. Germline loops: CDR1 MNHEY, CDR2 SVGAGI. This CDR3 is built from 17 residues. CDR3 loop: CASSYSRGPYRTGELFF. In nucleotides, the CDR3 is TGTGCCAGCAGTTACTCGCGGGGGCCCTATCGGACCGGGGAGCTGTTTTTT.